What follows describes a single TCR beta chain. This entry is derived from a study of T cells in Graves' hyperthyroidism and ophthalmopathy. Using RNA transcripts as the source, TCR beta CDR3 regions were amplified. HTBI primers were employed in a first-round RT-PCR of the TCR CDR3. TCRdb called the multiplex PCR reads again in MiXCR, with one record for every CDR3 protein. The sample includes around 390,000 distinct CDR3 sequences, more than 14% of them seen just once. V was pared by 5 bases and J by 0 bases, with 6 bases of the junction left unmatched. CDR1 is LGHNA and CDR2 is YNFKEQ in the germline V gene. The CDR3 runs 15 residues.

The V gene is TRBV4-2, the J gene TRBJ2-7; 8 positions match TRBD2. The sequence came from a woman in her twenties or thirties with Graves' ophthalmopathy. The sequenced sample was blood. CDR3 DNA: TGTGCCAGCAGCTTCCCGGGGGGGAACTCCTACGAGCAGTACTTC. It is translated as CASSFPGGNSYEQYF.